The 7 T cell receptor beta chains below were found in one sample sequenced in a study of T cell responses to AZD1222 COVID-19 vaccine. The table came from immunoSEQ multiplex PCR; TCRdb's copy has only in-frame clones and leaves some out. The table lists under 150,000 clones, about 90% of them singletons. Sequenced material: peripheral blood, taken on day 0 of MenACWY control vaccination. These receptors were taken from an adult in good health.

The chain links TRBV28 to TRBJ1-5, with D tentatively TRBD1 (5 bases). The V gene's germline CDR1 is MDHEN and CDR2 SYDVKM. CDR3 size: 16 residues. V dropped 5 bases and J dropped 0 bases, with 14 bases sitting between them. The CDR3 protein is CASSPADRYSNQPQHF. The CDR3, as DNA: TGTGCCAGCAGTCCCGCTGACAGATATAGCAATCAGCCCCAGCATTTT.

The chain is built from TRBV19 and TRBJ1-1, with 11 bases aligning to TRBD1. There are 16 residues in the CDR3. V lost 5 bases and J lost 1; bases outside the gene matches: 6. Germline assignment: CDR1 LNHDA and CDR2 SQIVND (reference sequence). This CDR3 is CASSSWDRGTNTEAFF. CDR3 nucleotide sequence: TGTGCCAGTAGTTCCTGGGACAGGGGGACGAACACTGAAGCTTTCTTT.

This chain links TRBV7-8 with TRBJ2-5; the match to TRBD2 covers 10 bases. V was pared by 5 bases and J by 5 bases, with 2 bases of the junction left unmatched. This CDR3 is 13 amino acids long. Germline CDR1 reads SGHVS; CDR2 reads FQNEAQ. The CDR3 sequence is CASSMTSGETQYF. The CDR3, as DNA: TGTGCCAGCAGCATGACTAGCGGGGAGACCCAGTACTTC.

The sample holds one count of this clone. The J gene is TRBJ2-2, the V gene TRBV27; 10 bases fit TRBD2. V lost 1 base and J lost 7; bases outside the gene matches: 6. CDR3 length: 16 amino acids. Germline lookup yields CDR1 MNHEY and CDR2 SMNVEV (reference sequence). CDR3 loop: CASSLLGLAYHGELFF. The DNA of the CDR3 is TGTGCCAGCAGTTTATTGGGACTAGCGTACCACGGGGAGCTGTTTTTT.

The rearrangement links TRBV3-1 (or the pseudogene TRBV3-2) to TRBJ1-2, with D perhaps TRBD1 (6 bases). V was shortened by 5 bases and J by 4 bases, with 17 bases between the two germline ends. The germline V gene encodes CDR1 LGHDT and CDR2 YNNKEL (reference sequence). This CDR3 contains 15 residues. CDR3: CASSSYGGHTYGYTF. In DNA, the CDR3 is TGTGCCAGCAGCTCCTATGGGGGGCATACCTATGGCTACACCTTC.

The chain couples TRBV19 to TRBJ1-3, with TRBD1 matching 7 bases. Germline V gene data show CDR1 as LNHDA and CDR2 as SQIVND (reference sequence). CDR3 size: 15 residues. Germline trimming cut 6 bases from V and 0 bases from J; bases unmatched to any gene: 5. In DNA form, the CDR3 reads TGTGCCAGTAGCCGAGACAGGGCCTCTGGAAACACCATATATTTT. Translation gives CASSRDRASGNTIYF.

The chain couples TRBV28 to TRBJ1-3; possible D gene TRBD1, 6 bases. There are 16 residues in the CDR3. Trimming shortened V by 1 base and J by 0 bases, and 10 bases separated the two germline ends. Germline V gene data show CDR1 as MDHEN and CDR2 as SYDVKM. CDR3 DNA sequence: TGTGCCAGCAGTTTATTGTCGGGGGCCTCTGGAAACACCATATATTTT. Translation gives CASSLLSGASGNTIYF. The entire variable domain, with the rest obtained from reference TRBV28 and TRBJ1-3, is as follows: DVKVTQSSRYLVKRTGEKVFLECVQDMDHENMFWYRQDPGLGLRLIYFSYDVKMKEKGDIPEGYSVSREKKERFSLILESASTNQTSMYLCASSLLSGASGNTIYFGEGSWLTVV.